These 32 T cell receptor beta chains were sequenced from one sample in a study of OX40 agonist ivuxolimab in advanced cancers. Generated by immunoSEQ multiplex PCR, the TCRdb table keeps only in-frame clones and is missing some. The sample consists of approximately 100,000 clones, under 95% of them appearing once. Material: CD4+ or CD8+ T cells sorted from blood, obtained in a trial of the OX40 agonist ivuxolimab. The receptors shown here come from an adult with an advanced solid tumor such as melanoma, head and neck, liver or kidney cancer.

This chain links TRBV15 with TRBJ1-1; D remains unclear. V was shortened by 3 bases and J by 2 bases, with 7 bases between the two germline ends. Germline V CDR1 and CDR2: LNHNV, YYDKDF (reference sequence). The CDR3 has 13 residues. The CDR3 DNA reads TGTGCCACCAGCAGGGCAGTCAACACTGAAGCTTTCTTT. This codes for CATSRAVNTEAFF.

V usage is TRBV2 and J usage is TRBJ2-1; D gene ambiguous. This CDR3 spans 13 amino acids. Trimming removed 7 bases at V and 0 bases at J, with 7 bases between. Germline CDR1 is SNHLY and CDR2 is FYNNEI. The CDR3 region is CASTGSSYNEQFF. The DNA of the CDR3 is TGTGCCAGCACAGGTAGCTCCTACAATGAGCAGTTCTTC.

J is TRBJ2-5 and V is TRBV5-4; D not resolved. Deletions cut 5 bases from V and 1 base from J, with 9 bases between. This CDR3 is 13 amino acids long. CDR1 is SGHNT, CDR2 YYREEE, per germline (reference sequence). The CDR3 DNA reads TGTGCCAGCAGGGAACAAATCCAAGAGACCCAGTACTTC. Protein: CASREQIQETQYF.

This chain uses TRBV25-1 with TRBJ2-7; no definite D call. There are 11 residues in the CDR3. Per germline, CDR1 MGHDK and CDR2 SYGVNS. Deletions cut 6 bases from V and 3 bases from J, with 6 bases between. The DNA of the CDR3 is TGTGCCAGCAGGTCTTTCTACGAGCAGTACTTC. Translated, it gives CASRSFYEQYF.

The V call is TRBV6-5, the J call TRBJ2-7; 7 bases agree with TRBD1. V gave up 3 bases and J gave up 5 bases; unmatched junction bases: 10. This CDR3 has 15 residues. CDR1 MNHEY and CDR2 SVGAGI come from the germline V gene. The CDR3 DNA follows: TGTGCCAGCAGTTATATCAGACAGGGAAGCCACGAGCAGTACTTC. It yields the protein CASSYIRQGSHEQYF.

The CDR3: CASSLTAGDRAGNTIYF. CDR3 DNA: TGTGCCAGCAGCTTAACGGCAGGGGATAGGGCTGGAAACACCATATATTTT. The V gene is TRBV7-2, the J gene TRBJ1-3; D might be TRBD1 (6 bases). The CDR3 has 17 residues. V shed 2 bases and J shed 2 bases, with 16 bases lying between them. Germline CDR1 reads SGHTA; CDR2 reads FQGNSA.

The chain employs TRBV9 and TRBJ2-1; TRBD1 aligns across 9 bases. Losses at the gene ends were 3 bases for V and 4 bases for J; bases not matched to a gene: 17. Germline V gene lookup returns CDR1 SGDLS and CDR2 YYNGEE. This CDR3 is 19 amino acids long. Here the CDR3 DNA reads TGTGCCAGCAGCGATAGACCGGAAACCGGGACAGGGAGGTACAATGAGCAGTTCTTC. The encoded protein is CASSDRPETGTGRYNEQFF.

V usage is TRBV7-2 and J usage is TRBJ1-2; D is uncertain. The germline gives CDR1 SGHTA, CDR2 FQGNSA. The CDR3 spans 14 residues. V lost 5 bases and J lost 3, with 13 bases in between. This chain's CDR3 is CASSVYSGDYGYTF. The CDR3, as DNA: TGTGCCAGCAGCGTATATTCCGGGGACTATGGCTACACCTTC.

The J gene is TRBJ1-2, the V gene TRBV4-1; maybe TRBD1 (6 bases). This CDR3 has 14 amino acids. Trimming took off 2 bases at V and 4 bases at J, with 11 bases between the two ends. Germline lookup yields CDR1 MGHRA and CDR2 YSYEKL. CDR3 nucleotide sequence: TGCGCCAGCAGCCAACCGGGACAACTCTATGGCTACACCTTC. As protein: CASSQPGQLYGYTF.

The gene calls are TRBV19 and TRBJ2-1, with a possible D match to TRBD1 (7 bases). With 4 bases removed from V and 5 bases from J, the gap between germline ends came to 21 bases. There are 17 residues in the CDR3. Germline V lookup: CDR1 LNHDA, CDR2 SQIVND (reference sequence). CDR3 bases: TGTGCCAGTAGTAAATATACGGGCGGGACAGTAGACAATGAGCAGTTCTTC. It encodes CASSKYTGGTVDNEQFF.

This chain connects TRBV5-1 to TRBJ2-7; the D gene could be TRBD1 or TRBD2 (5 bases each). This CDR3 has 17 amino acids. The germline gives CDR1 SGHRS, CDR2 YFSETQ. With 4 bases removed from V and 0 bases from J, the gap between germline ends came to 20 bases. As DNA, the CDR3 is TGCGCCAGCAGCCTGGGACCCCCATCCTCAAGCTCCTACGAGCAGTACTTC. Its translation: CASSLGPPSSSSYEQYF.

The J gene is TRBJ2-7, the V gene TRBV7-3; D not resolved. The CDR3 consists of 12 residues. V was pared by 3 bases and J by 2 bases, with 5 bases between. The germline CDR1 and CDR2 sequences are SGHTA and FQGTGA. The DNA for the CDR3 is TGTGCCAGCAGCTTCAACACCTACGAGCAGTACTTC. The encoded protein is CASSFNTYEQYF.

This chain joins TRBV7-9 and TRBJ2-7; 9 bases match TRBD1. Unmatched junction bases numbered 5, after V lost 7 bases and J lost 1 base. The germline V gene encodes CDR1 SEHNR and CDR2 FQNEAQ (reference sequence). The CDR3 is made up of 14 amino acids. The CDR3 here is CASTWGTGSYEQYF. The CDR3 DNA reads as TGTGCCAGCACATGGGGGACAGGGTCCTACGAGCAGTACTTC.

The genes are TRBV6-6 and TRBJ1-1; possibly TRBD1 for D (5 bases). This CDR3 is 14 amino acids long. Trimming pared 4 bases from V and 5 bases from J, leaving 14 bases between. Germline V CDR1 and CDR2: MNHNY, SVGAGI (reference sequence). CDR3 loop: CASSLTAQRTEAFF. The CDR3, as DNA: TGTGCCAGCAGTTTGACAGCCCAGAGAACTGAAGCTTTCTTT.

The chain has TRBV30 and TRBJ2-2; 7 positions match TRBD2. J gave up 6 bases and V 6 bases, and 7 bases lay outside the gene matches. There are 13 residues in the CDR3. Germline loops: CDR1 GTSNPN, CDR2 SVGIG (reference sequence). The CDR3 is CACRGRTAGELFF. CDR3 in DNA: TGTGCCTGTCGCGGGAGAACGGCCGGGGAGCTGTTTTTT.

This chain joins TRBV9 and TRBJ1-2, with 8 positions matching TRBD1. After removal of 3 bases from V and 8 bases from J, the junction contained 6 bases not matched to a gene. The V gene's germline CDR1 is SGDLS and CDR2 YYNGEE. The CDR3 runs to 13 residues. CDR3 protein: CASSAGTGKGYTF. The CDR3 DNA reads as TGTGCCAGCAGCGCTGGGACAGGAAAAGGCTACACCTTC.

The rearrangement uses TRBV10-1 and TRBJ1-5; D not resolved. The CDR3 has 13 amino acids. CDR1 and CDR2 from the germline V gene are WNHNN and SYGVQD (reference sequence). Trimming took off 3 bases at V and 11 bases at J, with 14 bases between the two ends. In DNA form, the CDR3 reads TGCGCCAGCAGTGAAAACGGCTTCATGGCCCAGCATTTT. Protein product: CASSENGFMAQHF.

This clone was seen more than once but under ten times. The chain links TRBV9 to TRBJ2-1; D is unresolved. From germline, CDR1 is SGDLS and CDR2 YYNGEE. Trimming pared 1 base from V and 4 bases from J, leaving 12 bases between. CDR3 size: 15 residues. CDR3 in amino acids: CASSVHTIGYNEQFF. In nucleotides, the CDR3 is TGTGCCAGCAGCGTACACACTATAGGGTACAATGAGCAGTTCTTC. Combining the CDR3 with reference TRBV9 and TRBJ2-1 gives the whole variable domain DSGVTQTPKHLITATGQRVTLRCSPRSGDLSVYWYQQSLDQGLQFLIQYYNGEERAKGNILERFSAQQFPDLHSELNLSSLELGDSALYFCASSVHTIGYNEQFFGPGTRLTVL.

This chain joins TRBV5-5 and TRBJ1-1; the D is unclear. This CDR3 spans 13 amino acids. The germline V and J ends were trimmed by 0 bases and 1 base, with 4 bases remaining between them. Germline CDR1 SGHKS, CDR2 YYEKEE (reference sequence). The CDR3 sequence is CASSLEGNTEAFF. The CDR3 DNA reads TGTGCCAGCAGCTTGGAGGGGAACACTGAAGCTTTCTTT.

The chain couples TRBV19 to TRBJ2-1; D gene unclear. V dropped 4 bases and J dropped 4 bases, with 14 bases sitting between them. CDR1 is LNHDA and CDR2 is SQIVND in the germline V gene (reference sequence). This CDR3 contains 15 residues. This CDR3 reads CASSRSQNSYNEQFF. The DNA of the CDR3 is TGTGCCAGTAGTAGGTCCCAGAATAGTTACAATGAGCAGTTCTTC.

The rearrangement links TRBV5-4 to TRBJ2-3; no definite D call. The CDR3 runs 11 residues. V was clipped by 4 bases and J by 5 bases, with 5 bases between them. CDR1 is SGHNT, CDR2 YYREEE, per germline (reference sequence). CDR3 coding DNA: TGTGCCAGCAGCAAGGGAGATACGCAGTATTTT. Protein product: CASSKGDTQYF. Full variable domain (rest looked up from reference TRBV5-4 and TRBJ2-3): ETGVTQSPTHLIKTRGQQVTLRCSSQSGHNTVSWYQQALGQGPQFIFQYYREEENGRGNFPPRFSGLQFPNYSSELNVNALELDDSALYLCASSKGDTQYFGPGTRLTVL.

The chain joins TRBV11-3 to TRBJ2-1; a weak D match, TRBD1 (6 bases). V gave up 5 bases and J gave up 7 bases, with 12 bases separating them. Germline V gene sequence: CDR1 SGHNT, CDR2 YENEEA. The CDR3 is 13 amino acids. CDR3 sequence: CASSLRGKNEQFF. CDR3 DNA: TGTGCCAGCAGCCTAAGGGGGAAAAATGAGCAGTTCTTC.

V usage is TRBV6-1 and J usage is TRBJ1-4, with 7 bases that match TRBD1. Looked up from germline, CDR1 is MNHNS and CDR2 is SASEGT. V lost 7 bases and J lost 8; bases outside the gene matches: 13. The CDR3 is 15 amino acids. CDR3 residues: CASTPGGANEEKLFF. The DNA of the CDR3 is TGTGCCAGCACCCCAGGGGGGGCGAATGAGGAAAAACTGTTTTTT.

The chain recombines TRBV21-1 with TRBJ2-7; the D call TRBD1 from the table was never checked on the DNA. TRBV21-1 is recorded as a pseudogene. The CDR3 covers 14 residues. The CDR3 nucleotides are TGTGCCAGCAGCAGGAGACAGGGAGTTAGCGAGCAGTACTTC. Protein product: CASSRRQGVSEQYF.

This chain uses TRBV30 with TRBJ1-4; TRBD1 might be the D (5 bases). This CDR3 has 14 residues. The ends were cut back, 0 bases at V and 5 bases at J, with 10 bases in the middle. Per germline, CDR1 GTSNPN and CDR2 SVGIG (reference sequence). This CDR3 reads CAWSVHGANEKLFF. In DNA, the CDR3 is TGTGCCTGGAGTGTACATGGGGCCAATGAAAAACTGTTTTTT. Full variable domain (remainder filled in from reference TRBV30 and TRBJ1-4): SQTIHQWPATLVQPVGSPLSLECTVEGTSNPNLYWYRQAAGRGLQLLFYSVGIGQISSEVPQNLSASRPQDRQFILSSKKLLLSDSGFYLCAWSVHGANEKLFFGSGTQLSVL.

This chain joins TRBV28 and TRBJ1-5, with a weak D call TRBD1 (6 bases). In germline, CDR1 is MDHEN, CDR2 SYDVKM. V was cut by 5 bases and J by 7 bases, with 15 bases left in between. The CDR3 runs 14 residues. CDR3 in DNA: TGTGCCAGCAGTCTAACAGGGATAGGGCAGCCCCAGCATTTT. Translation: CASSLTGIGQPQHF.

This clone has only one observation. This chain uses TRBV5-4 with TRBJ1-4; tentative D call: TRBD1 (5 bases). Trimming stripped 3 bases from V and 2 bases from J, with 14 bases between. Germline V gene sequence: CDR1 SGHNT, CDR2 YYREEE (reference sequence). The CDR3 totals 16 residues. CDR3 amino acids: CASSSARQSTNEKLFF. Written as DNA, the CDR3 is TGTGCCAGCAGCTCGGCCCGACAGTCTACTAATGAAAAACTGTTTTTT. The whole variable domain, filled in from reference TRBV5-4 and TRBJ1-4, reads ETGVTQSPTHLIKTRGQQVTLRCSSQSGHNTVSWYQQALGQGPQFIFQYYREEENGRGNFPPRFSGLQFPNYSSELNVNALELDDSALYLCASSSARQSTNEKLFFGSGTQLSVL.

The CDR3 here is CASSLRWGDYEQYF. The DNA of the CDR3 is TGTGCCAGCAGCTTACGATGGGGGGACTACGAGCAGTACTTC. The genes are TRBV7-2 and TRBJ2-7; possible D gene TRBD2, 6 bases. Per the germline V gene, CDR1 is SGHTA and CDR2 is FQGNSA. With 2 bases removed from V and 3 bases from J, the gap between germline ends came to 11 bases. The CDR3 sequence is 14 residues long.

The genes are TRBV7-8 and TRBJ2-2; D is ambiguous. CDR1 and CDR2 (germline): SGHVS, FQNEAQ. The CDR3 is 15 amino acids. Trimming left V 2 bases short and J 4 bases short, with 11 bases between. The CDR3 protein is CASSLRETLTGELFF. The CDR3, as DNA: TGTGCCAGCAGCTTAAGGGAAACTCTCACCGGGGAGCTGTTTTTT. Using reference TRBV7-8 and TRBJ2-2 for the parts outside the CDR3, the full variable domain is GAGVSQSPRYKVAKRGQDVALRCDPISGHVSLFWYQQALGQGPEFLTYFQNEAQLDKSGLPSDRFFAERPEGSVSTLKIQRTQQEDSAVYLCASSLRETLTGELFFGEGSRLTVL.

The rearrangement joins TRBV7-9 to TRBJ1-5; D uncertain. The length of the CDR3 is 15 residues. Trimming took off 4 bases at V and 4 bases at J, with 14 bases between the two ends. Germline V gene sequence: CDR1 SEHNR, CDR2 FQNEAQ (reference sequence). CDR3 residues: CASSSARTVNQPQHF. The CDR3 bases are TGTGCCAGCAGCTCGGCGAGGACGGTAAATCAGCCCCAGCATTTT.

V usage is TRBV6-1 and J usage is TRBJ2-7; no firm D call. The germline CDR1 and CDR2 sequences are MNHNS and SASEGT. The CDR3 runs 12 residues. Trimming cost V 4 bases and J 0 bases, with 4 bases left between them. DNA of the CDR3: TGTGCCAGCAGTGGAGACTCCTACGAGCAGTACTTC. Its protein product is CASSGDSYEQYF.

This sequence joins TRBV5-4 and TRBJ1-4; 9 nucleotides align to TRBD1. This CDR3 has 15 amino acids. Germline assignment: CDR1 SGHNT and CDR2 YYREEE (reference sequence). After removal of 0 bases from V and 8 bases from J, the junction contained 5 bases not matched to a gene. The DNA of the CDR3 is TGTGCCAGCAGCTTGGGCGGGACAGGGCGCGAAAAACTGTTTTTT. Its protein is CASSLGGTGREKLFF. Using reference TRBV5-4 and TRBJ1-4 for the parts outside the CDR3, the full variable domain is ETGVTQSPTHLIKTRGQQVTLRCSSQSGHNTVSWYQQALGQGPQFIFQYYREEENGRGNFPPRFSGLQFPNYSSELNVNALELDDSALYLCASSLGGTGREKLFFGSGTQLSVL.